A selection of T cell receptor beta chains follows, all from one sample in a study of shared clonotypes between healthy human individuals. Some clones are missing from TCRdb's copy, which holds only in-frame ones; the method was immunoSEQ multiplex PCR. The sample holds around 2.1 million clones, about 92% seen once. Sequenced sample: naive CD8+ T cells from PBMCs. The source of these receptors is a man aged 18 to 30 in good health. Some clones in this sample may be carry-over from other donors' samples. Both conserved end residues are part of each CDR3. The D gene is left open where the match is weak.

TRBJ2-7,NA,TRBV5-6,CASSGGLSYEQYF,TGTGCCAGCAGCGGAGGGCTCTCCTACGAGCAGTACTTC
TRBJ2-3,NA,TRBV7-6,CASSLKRPLSTDTQYF,TGTGCCAGCAGCCTTAAGAGACCCCTAAGCACAGATACGCAGTATTTT
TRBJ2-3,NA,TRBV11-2,CASSQGLWDSDTQYF,TGTGCCAGCAGCCAGGGACTGTGGGACTCAGATACGCAGTATTTT
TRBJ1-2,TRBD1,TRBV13,CASSLRTGDDYGYTF,TGTGCCAGCAGCCTTCGGACAGGGGACGACTATGGCTACACCTTC
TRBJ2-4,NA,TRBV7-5,CVRSLVRQEPQFLLAKNIQYF,TGTGTCAGAAGCTTAGTTCGGCAGGAACCCCAATTCTTACTAGCCAAAAACATTCAGTACTTC
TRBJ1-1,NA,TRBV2,CASSEAATHTEAFF,TGTGCCAGCAGTGAAGCGGCCACCCATACTGAAGCTTTCTTT
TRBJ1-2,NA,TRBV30,CAWSLWTSSGYGYTF,TGTGCCTGGAGTCTTTGGACTTCTTCGGGCTATGGCTACACCTTC
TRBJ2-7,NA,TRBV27,CASSPATGEVTYEQYF,TGTGCCAGCAGCCCCGCCACAGGGGAGGTTACCTACGAGCAGTACTTC
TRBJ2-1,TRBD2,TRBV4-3,CASSQAPGLAGGNEQFF,TGCGCCAGCAGCCAAGCCCCGGGACTAGCGGGAGGTAATGAGCAGTTCTTC
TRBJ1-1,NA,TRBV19,CASTPGYTEAFF,TGTGCCAGTACCCCGGGATACACTGAAGCTTTCTTT
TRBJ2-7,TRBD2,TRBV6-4,CASSGTSFSYEQYF,TGTGCCAGCAGTGGGACTAGTTTCTCCTACGAGCAGTACTTC